This passage covers 25 T cell receptor beta chains from one sample sequenced in a study of neoadjuvant anti-PD-1 for oral cavity cancer. TCRdb keeps only in-frame clones here, not all; method: immunoSEQ multiplex PCR. The data show roughly 36,000 clones, about 36% seen once. Stated time point: after neoadjuvant nivolumab, at surgical resection. Sequenced material: tumor tissue, taken after nivolumab (anti-PD-1) treatment. The receptors here all came from a person aged 40 to 85 with oral cavity squamous cell carcinoma.

DNA for the CDR3: TGTGCCAGCAGTGACTCGACCACATCGACAAGCGGGGCCAACGTCCTGACTTTC. It yields the protein CASSDSTTSTSGANVLTF. This chain joins TRBV6-4 and TRBJ2-6; unclear D gene. V was pared by 0 bases and J by 4 bases, with 16 bases between. CDR3 size: 18 residues. CDR1 is MRHNA and CDR2 is SNTAGT in the germline V gene.

The chain recombines TRBV29-1 with TRBJ1-1; possibly TRBD1 for D (5 bases). Trimming shortened V by 5 bases and J by 0 bases, and 19 bases separated the two germline ends. The CDR3 is 16 amino acids. Germline V gene sequence: CDR1 SQVTM, CDR2 ANQGSEA. The CDR3 DNA reads TGCAGCGTTCTGGGCCAAGAGCGGGGGATGAACACTGAAGCTTTCTTT. Protein: CSVLGQERGMNTEAFF.

J is TRBJ1-2 and V is TRBV4-1; the D gene is possibly TRBD1 (5 bases). Germline CDR1 MGHRA, CDR2 YSYEKL. The V end lost 1 base, the J end lost 4 bases, and 13 bases lay between the germline ends. The CDR3 runs to 15 residues. The CDR3 protein is CASSQAGVPVYGYTF. The CDR3 region has the DNA TGCGCCAGCAGCCAAGCGGGGGTTCCCGTCTATGGCTACACCTTC.

In this sample, this clone turned up a few times. V usage is TRBV5-6 and J usage is TRBJ2-5, with D possibly being TRBD1 (6 bases). The length of the CDR3 is 14 residues. The V end lost 3 bases, the J end lost 5 bases, and 14 bases lay between the germline ends. Germline-derived CDR1 and CDR2 are SGHDT and YYEEEE. CDR3 sequence (DNA): TGTGCCAGCAGCTCGACAAGGGGGATGGAGACCCAGTACTTC. Translating it yields CASSSTRGMETQYF.

This clone was counted a few times. CDR3 in amino acids: CASSQGGLGTQYF. CDR3 DNA: TGTGCCAGCAGCCAAGGGGGACTAGGTACGCAGTATTTT. The chain employs TRBV14 and TRBJ2-3; TRBD2 aligns across 8 bases. The CDR3 is made up of 13 amino acids. V dropped 1 base and J dropped 8; count of bases not matched to a gene: 2. Germline V lookup: CDR1 SGHDN, CDR2 FVKESK.

This clone was observed a few times. The chain's CDR3 is CASSPGTSGLNEQFF. The DNA of the CDR3 is TGTGCCAGCAGCCCCGGGACTAGCGGACTCAATGAGCAGTTCTTC. The J gene is TRBJ2-1, the V gene TRBV11-2; 11 bases match TRBD2. The V gene's germline CDR1 is SGHAT and CDR2 FQNNGV. This CDR3 is 15 amino acids long. V was clipped by 5 bases and J by 6 bases; unmatched bases: 6.

The V call is TRBV10-3, the J call TRBJ2-5, with 9 bases that match TRBD2. The germline gives CDR1 ENHRY, CDR2 SYGVKD. The CDR3 is 14 amino acids. The J segment lost 5 bases and the V segment lost 4 bases, leaving 5 bases of the junction unmatched. CDR3 region: CAISALAGWETQYF. CDR3 nucleotide sequence: TGTGCCATCAGTGCGCTAGCGGGGTGGGAGACCCAGTACTTC.

This clone was found many times. V usage is TRBV7-6 and J usage is TRBJ1-1, with TRBD1 matching 9 bases. The germline gives CDR1 SGHVS, CDR2 FNYEAQ. The CDR3 runs to 16 residues. V lost 5 bases and J lost 1; bases outside the gene matches: 8. CDR3 loop: CASSPSGDRENTEAFF. The CDR3 coding sequence is TGTGCCAGCAGCCCCAGCGGGGACAGGGAGAACACTGAAGCTTTCTTT.

On this clone: The sample carries other DNA sequences with the same CDR3. The chain couples TRBV15 to TRBJ2-7, with 7 bases matching TRBD1. This CDR3 is 14 amino acids long. Germline V gene sequence: CDR1 LNHNV, CDR2 YYDKDF (reference sequence). With 0 bases clipped from V and 1 base from J, the junction kept 0 bases outside the gene matches. CDR3 DNA: TGTGCCACCAGCAGAGAGGGACAGTCCTACGAGCAGTACTTC. Translated: CATSREGQSYEQYF.

The chain joins TRBV4-1 to TRBJ2-3; D gene ambiguous. The CDR3 has 15 amino acids. The germline V and J ends were trimmed by 0 bases and 3 bases, with 10 bases remaining between them. Per the germline V gene, CDR1 is MGHRA and CDR2 is YSYEKL. The CDR3 reads CASSQEVRPTDTQYF. The CDR3 DNA sequence: TGCGCCAGCAGCCAAGAGGTTCGGCCTACAGATACGCAGTATTTT.

The chain combines TRBV4-1 with TRBJ1-1; possible D gene TRBD1, 5 bases. Between the trimmed V and J ends, which lost 4 bases and 2 bases, there was a span of 17 bases. The CDR3 extends over 16 amino acids. CDR1 is MGHRA, CDR2 YSYEKL, per germline. The CDR3 reads CASSLNFRAANTEAFF. The CDR3 bases are TGCGCCAGCAGCCTAAACTTCAGGGCCGCTAACACTGAAGCTTTCTTT.

This clone has a handful of counts. J is TRBJ1-5 and V is TRBV28, with D uncertain. From germline, CDR1 is MDHEN and CDR2 SYDVKM. CDR3 length equals 10 residues. The CDR3: CATGNQPQHF. CDR3 coding DNA: TGTGCAACGGGCAATCAGCCCCAGCATTTT.

In this sample, this clone turned up a few times. This chain uses TRBV6-5 with TRBJ2-1, with 7 bases matching TRBD1. This CDR3 has 14 residues. The V and J ends lost 6 bases and 3 bases, in that order; junction bases with no gene match: 5. Germline lookup yields CDR1 MNHEY and CDR2 SVGAGI. CDR3 sequence: CASRGTEHYNEQFF. Here the CDR3 DNA reads TGTGCCAGCAGGGGGACAGAGCACTACAATGAGCAGTTCTTC.

This clone was observed a single time. The chain recombines TRBV19 with TRBJ1-5; weak D call: TRBD1 (5 bases). V lost 3 bases, J lost 11 bases, and 17 bases lay in between. The CDR3 sequence is 14 residues long. Germline V gene sequence: CDR1 LNHDA, CDR2 SQIVND (reference sequence). The CDR3 coding sequence is TGTGCCAGTAGTATCCGGGACGGAGCCCTGGCCCAGCATTTT. Its protein product is CASSIRDGALAQHF. Full variable domain (remainder filled in from reference TRBV19 and TRBJ1-5): DGGITQSPKYLFRKEGQNVTLSCEQNLNHDAMYWYRQDPGQGLRLIYYSQIVNDFQKGDIAEGYSVSREKKESFPLTVTSAQKNPTAFYLCASSIRDGALAQHFGDGTRLSIL.

The rearrangement links TRBV9 to TRBJ2-7, with 9 bases matching TRBD2. Germline loops: CDR1 SGDLS, CDR2 YYNGEE. The CDR3 covers 15 residues. The J segment lost 4 bases and the V segment lost 0 bases, leaving 5 bases of the junction unmatched. The CDR3 bases are TGTGCCAGCAGCGTAGGGTCTGCGGGGGGGTACGAGCAGTACTTC. Translating gives CASSVGSAGGYEQYF.

The chain combines TRBV10-2 with TRBJ2-5; 9 bases align to TRBD1. The CDR3 is 13 amino acids. V shed 4 bases and J 8 bases; nucleotides not matched to a gene: 5. Germline CDR1 WSHSY, CDR2 SAAADI. The CDR3 reads CASSGDRELTQYF. In DNA form, the CDR3 reads TGCGCCAGCAGTGGGGACAGGGAACTAACCCAGTACTTC.

This clone was observed a few times. V and J are TRBV27 and TRBJ1-2; 7 positions agree with TRBD1. This CDR3 spans 14 amino acids. Looked up from germline, CDR1 is MNHEY and CDR2 is SMNVEV (reference sequence). V shed 6 bases and J 8 bases; nucleotides not matched to a gene: 12. CDR3 bases: TGTGCCAGCAGCTTCCTGGAAGGGGGCGGGGGCTACACCTTC. Translating it yields CASSFLEGGGGYTF.

This clone was seen a single time. V is TRBV7-8 and J is TRBJ1-2; D not certain. Germline V CDR1 and CDR2: SGHVS, FQNEAQ. The V end lost 2 bases, the J end lost 6 bases, and 10 bases lay between the germline ends. The CDR3 has 13 amino acids. Here the CDR3 DNA reads TGTGCCAGCAGCTTATTTTTTGAGAATGGCTACACCTTC. Residues: CASSLFFENGYTF.

This clone was recorded a few times. The chain recombines TRBV7-3 with TRBJ2-3, with D perhaps being TRBD1 or TRBD2 (5 bases each). The germline CDR1 and CDR2 sequences are SGHTA and FQGTGA. V was cut by 3 bases and J by 6 bases, with 13 bases left in between. The CDR3 covers 14 residues. CDR3 DNA: TGTGCCAGCAGCTTCCGGGGCCTGAGTGATACGCAGTATTTT. Amino acid sequence: CASSFRGLSDTQYF.

The chain is built from TRBV5-1 and TRBJ1-1; D is possibly TRBD1 (5 bases). This CDR3 spans 13 amino acids. The germline gives CDR1 SGHRS, CDR2 YFSETQ. Trimming cost V 3 bases and J 8 bases, with 14 bases left between them. CDR3 DNA sequence: TGCGCCAGCAGCTGGCGCGGGACCGGCGAAGCTTTCTTT. As protein: CASSWRGTGEAFF.

This clone was observed a single time. CDR3 loop: CASSQDLVGYEQYF. The CDR3 region has the DNA TGTGCCAGCAGCCAAGATCTAGTGGGCTACGAGCAGTACTTC. The gene calls are TRBV14 and TRBJ2-7; D is ambiguous. Germline values: CDR1 SGHDN, CDR2 FVKESK. V was cut by 0 bases and J by 3 bases, with 9 bases left in between. The CDR3 runs to 14 residues.

The V call is TRBV18, the J call TRBJ2-7; a possible D gene is TRBD1 (6 bases). Between the trimmed V and J ends, which lost 3 bases and 0 bases, there was a span of 15 bases. The CDR3 length is 16 residues. Per germline, CDR1 KGHSH and CDR2 LQKENI. CDR3 sequence reads: CASSPVPGQNSYEQYF. The CDR3 DNA sequence: TGTGCCAGCTCACCGGTTCCGGGACAAAACTCCTACGAGCAGTACTTC.

The chain joins TRBV7-9 to TRBJ1-4, with TRBD1 matching 7 bases. Germline CDR1 SEHNR, CDR2 FQNEAQ (reference sequence). This CDR3 has 16 residues. Trimming cost V 2 bases and J 3 bases; bases outside gene matches: 6. CDR3 DNA: TGTGCCAGCAGCTTAATTTCAGGGACAGCTAATGAAAAACTGTTTTTT. Translation: CASSLISGTANEKLFF.

This clone was recorded a few times. The V and J genes are TRBV27 and TRBJ1-6, with D tentatively TRBD1 (6 bases). V lost 7 bases, J lost 9 bases, and 19 bases lay in between. This CDR3 has 15 residues. CDR1 MNHEY and CDR2 SMNVEV come from the germline V gene (reference sequence). Here the CDR3 DNA reads TGTGCCAGCAAACAAACAGGGCCAGTAAGTTCACCCCTCCACTTT. Translated: CASKQTGPVSSPLHF.

The chain is built from TRBV5-1 and TRBJ2-7; TRBD2 aligns across 10 bases. The length of the CDR3 is 18 residues. After removal of 1 base from V and 3 bases from J, the junction contained 13 bases not matched to a gene. CDR1 SGHRS and CDR2 YFSETQ come from the germline V gene. The CDR3 loop is CASSLYLAGEALSYEQYF. CDR3 nucleotide sequence: TGCGCCAGCAGCTTGTACCTAGCGGGGGAGGCCCTTAGCTACGAGCAGTACTTC.